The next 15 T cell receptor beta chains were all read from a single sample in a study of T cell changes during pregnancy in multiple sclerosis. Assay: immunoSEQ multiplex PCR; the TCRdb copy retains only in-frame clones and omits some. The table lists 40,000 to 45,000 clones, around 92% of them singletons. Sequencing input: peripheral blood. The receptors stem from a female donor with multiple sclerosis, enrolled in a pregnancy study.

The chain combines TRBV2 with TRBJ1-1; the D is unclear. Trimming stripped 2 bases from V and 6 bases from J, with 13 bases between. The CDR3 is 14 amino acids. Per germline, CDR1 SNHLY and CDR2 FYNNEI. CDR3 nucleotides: TGTGCCAGCAGTGAATCGGAAGCCGGTTCTGAAGCTTTCTTT. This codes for CASSESEAGSEAFF.

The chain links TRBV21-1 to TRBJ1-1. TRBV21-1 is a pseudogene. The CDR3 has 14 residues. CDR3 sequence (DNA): TGTGCCAGCAGCAAAGGGTCTGTTACCACTGAAGCTTTCTTT. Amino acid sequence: CASSKGSVTTEAFF.

The CDR3 sequence is CASSFKSGRDTGELFF. CDR3 DNA sequence: TGTGCCAGCAGCTTTAAGAGCGGGAGGGACACCGGGGAGCTGTTTTTT. V and J are TRBV7-2 and TRBJ2-2, with 10 bases that match TRBD2. Germline lookup yields CDR1 SGHTA and CDR2 FQGNSA. The CDR3 covers 16 residues. V was pared by 3 bases and J by 3 bases, with 4 bases of the junction left unmatched.

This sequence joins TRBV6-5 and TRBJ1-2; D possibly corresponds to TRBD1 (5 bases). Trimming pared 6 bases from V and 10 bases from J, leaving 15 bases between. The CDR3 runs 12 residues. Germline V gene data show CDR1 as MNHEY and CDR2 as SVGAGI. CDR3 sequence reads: CASRFFSGYYTF. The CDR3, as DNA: TGTGCCAGCAGGTTTTTCTCAGGGTACTACACCTTC.

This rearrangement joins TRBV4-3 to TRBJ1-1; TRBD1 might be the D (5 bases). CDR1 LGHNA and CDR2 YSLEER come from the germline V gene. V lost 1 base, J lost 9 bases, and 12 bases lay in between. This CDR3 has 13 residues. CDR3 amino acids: CASSQVGAAKAFF. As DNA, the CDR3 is TGCGCCAGCAGCCAAGTTGGGGCGGCTAAAGCTTTCTTT.

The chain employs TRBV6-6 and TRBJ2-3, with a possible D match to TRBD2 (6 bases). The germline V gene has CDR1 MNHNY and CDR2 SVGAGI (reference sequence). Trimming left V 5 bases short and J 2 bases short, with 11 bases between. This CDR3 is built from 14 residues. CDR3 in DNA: TGTGCCAGCAGTAAGGGACTTGCCACAGATACGCAGTATTTT. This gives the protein CASSKGLATDTQYF.

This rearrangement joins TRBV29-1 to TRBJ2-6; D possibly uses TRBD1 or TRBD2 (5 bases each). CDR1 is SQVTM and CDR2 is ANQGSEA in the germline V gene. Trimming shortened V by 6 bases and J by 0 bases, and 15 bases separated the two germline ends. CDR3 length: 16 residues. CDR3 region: CSVTGTLSSGANVLTF. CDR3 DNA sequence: TGCAGCGTGACCGGGACGTTGAGCTCTGGGGCCAACGTCCTGACTTTC.

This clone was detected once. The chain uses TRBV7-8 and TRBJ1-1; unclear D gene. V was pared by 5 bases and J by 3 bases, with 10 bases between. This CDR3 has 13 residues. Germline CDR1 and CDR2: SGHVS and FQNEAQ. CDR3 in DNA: TGTGCCAGCAGCCCCATCGGGGACACTGAAGCTTTCTTT. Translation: CASSPIGDTEAFF.

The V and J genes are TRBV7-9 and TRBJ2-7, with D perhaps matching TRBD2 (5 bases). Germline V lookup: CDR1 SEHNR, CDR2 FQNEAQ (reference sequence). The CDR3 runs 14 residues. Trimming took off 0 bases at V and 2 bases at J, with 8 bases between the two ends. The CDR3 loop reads CASSLADGAYEQYF. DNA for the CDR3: TGTGCCAGCAGCTTAGCCGACGGGGCCTACGAGCAGTACTTC. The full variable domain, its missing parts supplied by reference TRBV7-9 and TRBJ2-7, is DTGVSQNPRHKITKRGQNVTFRCDPISEHNRLYWYRQTLGQGPEFLTYFQNEAQLEKSRLLSDRFSAERPKGSFSTLEIQRTEQGDSAMYLCASSLADGAYEQYFGPGTRLTVT.

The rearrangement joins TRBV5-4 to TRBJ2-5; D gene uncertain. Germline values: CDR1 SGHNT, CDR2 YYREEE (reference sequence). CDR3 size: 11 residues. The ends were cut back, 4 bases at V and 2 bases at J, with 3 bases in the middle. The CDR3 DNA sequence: TGTGCCAGCAGCGCTCAAGAGACCCAGTACTTC. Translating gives CASSAQETQYF.

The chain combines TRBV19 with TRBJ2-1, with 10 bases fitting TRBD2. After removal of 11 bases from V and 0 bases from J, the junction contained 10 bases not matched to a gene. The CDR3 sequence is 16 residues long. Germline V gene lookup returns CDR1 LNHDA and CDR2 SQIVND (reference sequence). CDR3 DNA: TGTGCCTCGAGGGGGGCTAGCGGGAGCTCCTACAATGAGCAGTTCTTC. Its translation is CASRGASGSSYNEQFF. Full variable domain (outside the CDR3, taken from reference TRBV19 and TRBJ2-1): DGGITQSPKYLFRKEGQNVTLSCEQNLNHDAMYWYRQDPGQGLRLIYYSQIVNDFQKGDIAEGYSVSREKKESFPLTVTSAQKNPTAFYLCASRGASGSSYNEQFFGPGTRLTVL.

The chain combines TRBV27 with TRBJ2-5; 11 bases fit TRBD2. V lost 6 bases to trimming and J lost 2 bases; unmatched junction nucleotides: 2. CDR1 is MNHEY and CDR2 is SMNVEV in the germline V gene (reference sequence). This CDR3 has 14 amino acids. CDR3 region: CASRLAGGQETQYF. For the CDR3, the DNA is TGTGCCAGCAGGCTAGCGGGAGGTCAAGAGACCCAGTACTTC.

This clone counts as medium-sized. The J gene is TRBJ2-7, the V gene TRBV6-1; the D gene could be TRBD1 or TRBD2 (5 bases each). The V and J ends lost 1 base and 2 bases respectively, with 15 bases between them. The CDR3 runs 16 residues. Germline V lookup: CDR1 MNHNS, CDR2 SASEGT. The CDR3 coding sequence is TGTGCCAGCAGTGAAGGGGTTGAGGGGCCCACCTACGAGCAGTACTTC. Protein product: CASSEGVEGPTYEQYF.

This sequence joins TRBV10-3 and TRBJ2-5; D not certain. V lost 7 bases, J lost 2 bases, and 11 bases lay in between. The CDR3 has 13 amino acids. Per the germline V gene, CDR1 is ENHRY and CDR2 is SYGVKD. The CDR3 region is CAITSDRQETQYF. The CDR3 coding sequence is TGTGCCATCACTTCGGACCGTCAAGAGACCCAGTACTTC.

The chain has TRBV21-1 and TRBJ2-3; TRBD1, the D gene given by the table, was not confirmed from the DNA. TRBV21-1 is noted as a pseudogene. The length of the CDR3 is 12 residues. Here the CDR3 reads CASSDRADTQYF. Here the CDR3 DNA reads TGTGCCAGCAGCGACAGGGCAGATACGCAGTATTTT.